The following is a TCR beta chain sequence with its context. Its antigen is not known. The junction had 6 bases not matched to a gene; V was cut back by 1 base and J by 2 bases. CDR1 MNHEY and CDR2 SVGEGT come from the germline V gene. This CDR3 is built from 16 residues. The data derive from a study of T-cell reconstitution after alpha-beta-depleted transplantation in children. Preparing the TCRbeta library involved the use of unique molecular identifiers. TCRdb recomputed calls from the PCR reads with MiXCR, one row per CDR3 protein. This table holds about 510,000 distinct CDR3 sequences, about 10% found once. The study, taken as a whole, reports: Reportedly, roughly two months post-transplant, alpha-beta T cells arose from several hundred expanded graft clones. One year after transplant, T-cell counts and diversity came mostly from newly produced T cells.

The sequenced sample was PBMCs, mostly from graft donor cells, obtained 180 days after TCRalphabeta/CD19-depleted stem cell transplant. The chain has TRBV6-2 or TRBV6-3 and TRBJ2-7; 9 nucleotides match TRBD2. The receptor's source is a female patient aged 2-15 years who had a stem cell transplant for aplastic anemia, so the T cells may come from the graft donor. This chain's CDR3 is CASSYYRGRATYEQYF. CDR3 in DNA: TGTGCCAGCAGTTACTATCGCGGGAGGGCAACCTACGAGCAGTACTTC.